What follows is one T cell receptor (beta chain) and its context. Its antigen specificity is not known. The data derive from a study of T cells expressing NK-cell markers (dated by TCRdb to the early 2020s). Turning to the overall study: TCR beta-chain repertoires were profiled in sorted CD3+CD56+NKG2C+, CD3+CD56+NKG2C- and CD3+CD56-NKG2C+ T-cell subsets from about 8 donors. Seven of the eight sequenced donors were HCMV-seropositive and one was HCMV-seronegative. The eight sequenced donors were randomly selected healthy volunteers, three men and five women. Libraries were sequenced as 2 x 150 bp reads on Illumina HiSeq 2000/2500, MiSeq or NextSeq.

Results the study describes overall, beyond this receptor: Those dominant clonotypes were again the most abundant among CD3+CD56-NKG2C+ cells in several donors, at roughly 25-65%. Whether the expanded NKG2C-expressing T cell clones were specific for HCMV antigens remained unclear. In six donors, the dominant CD3+CD56+NKG2C+ clonotypes were found to rank among the top 10 CD8+ clonotypes and to make up about 1.0-8% of CD8+ T cells.

TCRdb shows the sequencer as Illumina HiSeq 2000. 5'RACE template switching, by which a universal primer site and unique molecular identifiers were added, was used to make TCR beta cDNA libraries. cDNA synthesis was primed from the TCR beta constant segment, followed by two successive PCR amplification steps. Per the original workflow: MIGEC was used to demultiplex reads and group the reads by UMI, and MiTCR was used to assemble and quantify clonotypes. To exclude erroneous sequences, any TCR cDNA sequence not supported by at least two reads was discarded. The tcR package was used for downstream repertoire analysis, with clonotypes matched between fractions based on CDR3 nucleotide sequence plus V segment. VDJmatch was used to annotate antigen specificity against VDJdb, with one amino acid substitution in CDR3 allowed. TCRdb reprocessed the reads and lists each CDR3 protein sequence as a single entry, with no DNA. What appears here as the V and J calls and clone size reflects TCRdb's work, not the paper's. The table for this sample shows 500,000 or so distinct CDR3 sequences. The ten largest clones capture roughly 3.4% of the sample.

From cysteine to phenylalanine, the CDR3 is 13 amino acids long. DNA for this receptor is not on file. CDR1 and CDR2 were assigned from the germline V gene as SQVTM and ANQGSEA. HCMV-specific IgG was detected in serum with a commercial ELISA kit to determine HCMV serostatus. Ficoll density gradient centrifugation was used to isolate peripheral blood mononuclear cells from blood. This chain is built from TRBV29-1 and TRBJ2-5; the D call of TRBD1 rests on TCRdb alone, since no DNA is present to check it. The clonotype was recovered from a man aged 18 to 35 in good health. Donor details come from another sample of the same person, matched by shared clones. Sequenced sample: blood T cells: a sorted CD56 or NKG2C T cell subset, CD4+ or CD8+ T cells, or bulk PBMC T cells (not recorded which). The CDR3 reads as follows: CSDREGGTGAQYF.